These 18 T cell receptor beta chains originate from one sample sequenced in a study of regulatory T cells in long-lasting Graves disease. Time point reported: newly diagnosed GD, antithyroid drugs for less than 3 months. From PBMCs, RNA was extracted and then used to make the TCR library. Arm-PCR of CDR3 regions with iRepertoire HTBI primers generated TCR beta libraries. TCRdb redid the calling of the multiplex PCR reads with MiXCR, one entry per CDR3 protein. The table has 400,000 to 500,000 distinct CDR3 sequences, about a sixth seen once; the top ten hold approximately 11%. These data are also associated with another study on T cells in Graves' hyperthyroidism and ophthalmopathy.

Source: peripheral blood mononuclear cells (PBMCs), taken at new diagnosis, from a patient treated with antithyroid drugs. The receptors were sampled from a woman aged 30 to 39 with Graves disease.

The table lists this clonotype with a few counts. The V and J genes are TRBV20-1 and TRBJ2-3, with D possibly being TRBD2 (6 bases). The CDR3 contains 15 residues. CDR1 DFQATT and CDR2 SNEGSKA come from the germline V gene (reference sequence). With 5 bases removed from V and 1 base from J, the gap between germline ends came to 16 bases. CDR3 sequence: CSAGAGRQRTDTQYF. The DNA for the CDR3 is TGCAGTGCTGGGGCGGGGAGGCAACGCACAGATACGCAGTATTTT.

This clonotype occurred many times. The chain couples TRBV28 to TRBJ2-1; the match to TRBD2 covers 8 bases. The CDR3 sequence is 19 residues long. Germline V gives CDR1 MDHEN, CDR2 SYDVKM. V was pared by 6 bases and J by 5 bases, with 21 bases of the junction left unmatched. The CDR3 region is CASSSVGLVAGGTDNEQFF. The CDR3 nucleotides read TGTGCCAGCAGCTCCGTCGGATTAGTGGCGGGAGGAACGGACAATGAGCAGTTCTTC.

The rearrangement uses TRBV20-1 and TRBJ2-7; 14 bases agree with TRBD2. Germline trimming cut 6 bases from V and 6 bases from J; bases unmatched to any gene: 7. The length of the CDR3 is 14 residues. Germline V lookup: CDR1 DFQATT, CDR2 SNEGSKA (reference sequence). CDR3 sequence: CSATGLAGGGEQYF. CDR3 nucleotide sequence: TGCAGTGCCACCGGACTAGCGGGAGGAGGCGAGCAGTACTTC.

The table lists this clonotype with many counts. This chain connects TRBV5-1 to TRBJ1-6; 8 bases map to TRBD1. V lost 2 bases to trimming and J lost 7 bases; unmatched junction nucleotides: 8. The CDR3 consists of 16 residues. CDR1 SGHRS and CDR2 YFSETQ come from the germline V gene. CDR3 region: CASSFTGTGINSPLHF. The CDR3 nucleotides read TGCGCCAGCAGCTTCACCGGGACAGGAATAAATTCACCCCTCCACTTT.

V and J are TRBV19 and TRBJ1-5, with 12 bases that match TRBD1. Germline V gene data show CDR1 as LNHDA and CDR2 as SQIVND (reference sequence). CDR3 length: 19 residues. Trimming removed 7 bases from V and 7 bases from J; junction bases left unmatched: 20. CDR3 protein: CASTPRVGTGGEVLQPQHF. The DNA for the CDR3 is TGTGCCAGTACGCCCAGGGTTGGGACAGGGGGCGAAGTACTCCAGCCCCAGCATTTT.

This clonotype was picked up a small number of times. The chain is built from TRBV7-9 and TRBJ2-3, with 10 bases lining up with TRBD2. The CDR3 runs 20 residues. Germline lookup yields CDR1 SEHNR and CDR2 FQNEAQ (reference sequence). Losses at the gene ends were 5 bases for V and 4 bases for J; bases not matched to a gene: 21. The CDR3 bases are TGTGCCAGCAGCCCCGAGGTTTTCCACGTAAGAAGCGGGAGGGCAGATACGCAGTATTTT. Amino acids: CASSPEVFHVRSGRADTQYF. Full variable domain (rest looked up from reference TRBV7-9 and TRBJ2-3): DTGVSQNPRHKITKRGQNVTFRCDPISEHNRLYWYRQTLGQGPEFLTYFQNEAQLEKSRLLSDRFSAERPKGSFSTLEIQRTEQGDSAMYLCASSPEVFHVRSGRADTQYFGPGTRLTVL.

The V call is TRBV19, the J call TRBJ2-5, with D possibly TRBD1 on 6 matching bases. Germline CDR1 LNHDA, CDR2 SQIVND (reference sequence). V lost 3 bases to trimming and J lost 2 bases, with 10 bases between them. This CDR3 region has 14 residues. CDR3 loop: CASSIGGSQETQYF. The CDR3 DNA is TGTGCCAGTAGTATTGGGGGCTCACAAGAGACCCAGTACTTC.

Concerning this clonotype: Its ends do not fully match the called genes, so a read error is possible. The chain has TRBV20-1 and TRBJ1-5; possibly TRBD1 for D (6 bases). Germline lookup yields CDR1 DFQATT and CDR2 SNEGSKA (reference sequence). This CDR3 is built from 13 residues. The CDR3 sequence is CSASFGGNQPQHF. CDR3 bases: TGCAGTGCTAGCTTTGGGGGCAACCAGCCCCAGCATTTT.

V is TRBV28 and J is TRBJ1-1; D remains unclear. CDR3 length equals 12 residues. CDR1 and CDR2 (germline): MDHEN, SYDVKM. V was clipped by 1 base and J by 6 bases, with 6 bases between them. The CDR3 region has the DNA TGTGCCAGCAGTTTATCCAAAGCTGAAGCTTTCTTT. It codes for CASSLSKAEAFF.

This clonotype has only a few counts. J is TRBJ2-5 and V is TRBV5-5, with 11 nucleotides matching TRBD2. V was pared by 2 bases and J by 5 bases, with 17 bases of the junction left unmatched. Germline loops: CDR1 SGHKS, CDR2 YYEKEE (reference sequence). This CDR3 comprises 19 residues. The CDR3 sequence is CASSFSLWSSGRTGETQYF. DNA of the CDR3: TGTGCCAGCAGCTTTTCCCTTTGGTCTAGCGGGAGGACGGGGGAGACCCAGTACTTC.

This clonotype was detected a few times. V and J are TRBV18 and TRBJ2-5; 12 bases match TRBD2. The germline V gene encodes CDR1 KGHSH and CDR2 LQKENI. The CDR3 length is 17 residues. V was clipped by 3 bases and J by 5 bases; unmatched bases: 10. CDR3 region: CASSPAQLAGGLETQYF. DNA of the CDR3: TGTGCCAGCTCACCCGCCCAGCTAGCGGGAGGGCTGGAGACCCAGTACTTC. The complete variable domain, with remaining parts taken from reference TRBV18 and TRBJ2-5, reads NAGVMQNPRHLVRRRGQEARLRCSPMKGHSHVYWYRQLPEEGLKFMVYLQKENIIDESGMPKERFSAEFPKEGPSILRIQQVVRGDSAAYFCASSPAQLAGGLETQYFGPGTRLLVL.

Turning to this clonotype: Compared with germline, one end of the junction differs, possibly owing to a read error. J is TRBJ2-7 and V is TRBV5-1, with 8 bases fitting TRBD1. Germline loops: CDR1 SGHRS, CDR2 YFSETQ. The CDR3 runs 14 residues. This chain's CDR3 is CASSSWTGTYEQYF. DNA for the CDR3: TGTGCCAGCAGCAGCTGGACAGGGACCTACGAGCAGTACTTC. Drawing the rest from reference TRBV5-1 and TRBJ2-7, the complete variable domain is KAGVTQTPRYLIKTRGQQVTLSCSPISGHRSVSWYQQTPGQGLQFLFEYFSETQRNKGNFPGRFSGRQFSNSRSEMNVSTLELGDSALYLCASSSWTGTYEQYFGPGTRLTVT.

This clonotype was seen many times. The chain couples TRBV30 to TRBJ1-1, with 7 bases that match TRBD1. The CDR3 covers 15 residues. CDR1 GTSNPN and CDR2 SVGIG come from the germline V gene (reference sequence). The V gene end was trimmed by 3 bases and the J gene end by 0 bases; junction bases not matched to a gene: 7. CDR3 amino acids: CAWRRGPMMNTEAFF. CDR3 DNA sequence: TGTGCCTGGAGAAGGGGGCCAATGATGAACACTGAAGCTTTCTTT.

This clonotype was seen repeatedly, ten times or more. The rearrangement joins TRBV20-1 to TRBJ2-2; 10 bases map to TRBD1. The germline V gene encodes CDR1 DFQATT and CDR2 SNEGSKA (reference sequence). CDR3 length: 14 residues. With 3 bases clipped from V and 3 bases from J, the junction kept 1 base outside the gene matches. This chain's CDR3 is CSARGTGDTGELFF. DNA of the CDR3: TGCAGTGCTAGGGGGACAGGGGACACCGGGGAGCTGTTTTTT.

This clonotype was detected a few times. The rearrangement links TRBV7-9 to TRBJ1-3; TRBD1 is a possible D gene (6 bases). The CDR3 runs to 16 residues. The ends were cut back, 1 base at V and 0 bases at J, with 10 bases in the middle. The germline gives CDR1 SEHNR, CDR2 FQNEAQ (reference sequence). This CDR3 is CASSLVRGSSGNTIYF. The CDR3 DNA sequence: TGTGCCAGCAGCTTAGTCAGGGGAAGCTCTGGAAACACCATATATTTT.

The CDR3 DNA follows: TGTGCCAGCAGTTTATGGGAGATCCCAAGTAATCAGCCCCAGCATTTT. Translated, it gives CASSLWEIPSNQPQHF. The rearrangement uses TRBV28 and TRBJ1-5; no clear D. The germline V and J ends were trimmed by 0 bases and 4 bases, with 13 bases remaining between them. Per germline, CDR1 MDHEN and CDR2 SYDVKM. This CDR3 region has 16 residues.

There are many counts of this clonotype. This rearrangement joins TRBV14 to TRBJ2-1, with unresolved D. The CDR3 is 14 amino acids. V lost 0 bases and J 6 bases, leaving 9 bases between the germline ends. Germline V gene lookup returns CDR1 SGHDN and CDR2 FVKESK. CDR3 bases: TGTGCCAGCAGCCAAGACCTATGGGGCAATGAGCAGTTCTTC. Amino acids: CASSQDLWGNEQFF. Full variable domain (missing parts from reference TRBV14 and TRBJ2-1): EAGVTQFPSHSVIEKGQTVTLRCDPISGHDNLYWYRRVMGKEIKFLLHFVKESKQDESGMPNNRFLAERTGGTYSTLKVQPAELEDSGVYFCASSQDLWGNEQFFGPGTRLTVL.

Notes on this clonotype: Just one base apart from a much larger clone, this may be a read error. This sequence joins TRBV20-1 and TRBJ2-7, with 11 nucleotides matching TRBD2. Trimming at V came to 4 bases and at J to 3 bases, leaving 2 bases not matched to a gene. This CDR3 spans 13 amino acids. Germline CDR1 and CDR2: DFQATT and SNEGSKA (reference sequence). In DNA, the CDR3 is TGCAGTGCTATGGGACTAGCGGACTACGAGCAGTACTTC. Protein sequence: CSAMGLADYEQYF.